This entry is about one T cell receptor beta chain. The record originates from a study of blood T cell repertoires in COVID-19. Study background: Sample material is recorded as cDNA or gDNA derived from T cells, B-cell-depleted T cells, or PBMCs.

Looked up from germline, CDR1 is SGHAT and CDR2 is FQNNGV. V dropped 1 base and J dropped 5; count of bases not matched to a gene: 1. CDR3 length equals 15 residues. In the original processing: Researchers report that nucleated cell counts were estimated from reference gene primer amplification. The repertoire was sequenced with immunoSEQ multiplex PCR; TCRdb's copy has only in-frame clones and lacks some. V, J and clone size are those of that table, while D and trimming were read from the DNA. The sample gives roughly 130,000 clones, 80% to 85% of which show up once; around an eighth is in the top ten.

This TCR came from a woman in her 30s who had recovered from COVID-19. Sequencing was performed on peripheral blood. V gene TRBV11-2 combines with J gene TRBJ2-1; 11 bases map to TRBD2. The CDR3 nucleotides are TGTGCCAGCAGCTTAGGACTAGCGGGGAACAATGAGCAGTTCTTC. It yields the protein CASSLGLAGNNEQFF.